The next 3 T cell receptor beta chains were all read from a single sample in a study of blood T cell repertoires in COVID-19. The table came from immunoSEQ multiplex PCR; TCRdb's copy has only in-frame clones and leaves some out. The sample contains about 160,000 clones, 60% to 85% of which appear only once. Material for sequencing was peripheral blood. All receptors come from a man in his 70s with acute or convalescent COVID-19.

V usage is TRBV7-6 and J usage is TRBJ2-7; 11 bases agree with TRBD2. CDR1 is SGHVS, CDR2 FNYEAQ, per germline. The J segment lost 2 bases and the V segment lost 6 bases, leaving 9 bases of the junction unmatched. This CDR3 is built from 16 residues. The CDR3 reads CASSPRGSGGAYEQYF. Written as DNA, the CDR3 is TGTGCCAGCAGTCCCCGGGGTAGCGGGGGGGCCTACGAGCAGTACTTC.

The J gene is TRBJ2-1, the V gene TRBV27; 9 nucleotides match TRBD1. With V trimmed by 4 bases and J by 5 bases, 6 bases remained unmatched. The germline V gene has CDR1 MNHEY and CDR2 SMNVEV (reference sequence). The CDR3 runs to 15 residues. In DNA form, the CDR3 reads TGTGCCAGCAGTTCTCCGGGACAGGGCCACAATGAGCAGTTCTTC. Translation: CASSSPGQGHNEQFF.

This chain connects TRBV2 to TRBJ1-6; 8 bases match TRBD1. CDR3 length equals 13 residues. The germline CDR1 and CDR2 sequences are SNHLY and FYNNEI. The V gene end was trimmed by 8 bases and the J gene end by 8 bases; junction bases not matched to a gene: 5. CDR3 loop: CASQDREDSPLHF. The CDR3 nucleotides are TGTGCCAGCCAGGACAGGGAGGATTCACCCCTCCACTTT. The whole variable domain, remainder taken from reference TRBV2 and TRBJ1-6, is EPEVTQTPSHQVTQMGQEVILRCVPISNHLYFYWYRQILGQKVEFLVSFYNNEISEKSEIFDDQFSVERPDGSNFTLKIRSTKLEDSAMYFCASQDREDSPLHFGNGTRLTVT.